The T cell receptor beta chain described here comes from a study of vaccination and CD4 T cells after COVID-19. Regarding treatment: roughly 11-day PBMC culture with coronavirus spike peptide pools or control peptides (ViraFEST assay). The Oncomine TCR Beta short-read assay sequenced DNA from cultured CD4+ T cells. From CD4+ T cells that had been cultured, genomic DNA was extracted. TCRdb used MiXCR to reprocess the PCR reads, holding one entry per CDR3 protein. Of 15,000 to 20,000 distinct CDR3 sequences listed, 43% are singletons. Concerning this clonotype: Its antigen is not known.

Germline values: CDR1 KGHSH, CDR2 LQKENI. The CDR3 consists of 14 residues. The V gene lost 2 bases and the J gene lost 4 bases, with 11 bases spanning the gap. Study results and limitations: Median counts of SARS-CoV-2-reactive clonotypes increased from around 20 to 38; this difference was not significant. Convalescent patients displayed a median about 86% of reactive clones emerging only post-vaccination.

The TCR comes from a human donor who had recovered from COVID-19. The sequences come from CD4+ T cells from blood, cultured in vitro, collected before SARS-CoV-2 vaccination. This rearrangement joins TRBV18 to TRBJ1-1; D is unresolved. CDR3 sequence (DNA): TGTGCCAGCTCACCAATTGGGAGTTCCACTGAAGCTTTCTTT. Its protein product is CASSPIGSSTEAFF.